The 6 T cell receptor beta chains below come from one sample, sequenced in a study of blood T cell repertoires in COVID-19. Some clones are missing from TCRdb's copy, which holds only in-frame ones; the method was immunoSEQ multiplex PCR. Here the sample spans about 210,000 clones, over 75% being singletons. The sequenced material came from peripheral blood. These receptors were collected from a woman aged 40 to 49 with acute or convalescent COVID-19.

The chain couples TRBV5-1 to TRBJ2-7; tentatively, D is TRBD1 (8 bases). V lost 4 bases and J 1 base, leaving 15 bases between the germline ends. The CDR3 loop spans 15 amino acids. Germline V gene sequence: CDR1 SGHRS, CDR2 YFSETQ. The CDR3 here is CASSRTGGDSYEQYV. CDR3 DNA sequence: TGCGCCAGCAGCCGCACAGGGGGGGATTCCTACGAGCAGTACGTC.

This chain uses TRBV9 with TRBJ1-3; D is uncertain. CDR3 length equals 15 residues. The V end was cut by 4 bases, the J end by 4 bases, with 15 bases between. CDR1 is SGDLS, CDR2 YYNGEE, per germline. The CDR3 DNA is TGTGCCAGCAGCCCTACAGTAGCGGGGGGAAACACCATATATTTT. This translates into CASSPTVAGGNTIYF.

The gene calls are TRBV5-4 and TRBJ1-2; 7 bases map to TRBD1. Losses at the gene ends were 0 bases for V and 6 bases for J; bases not matched to a gene: 8. Germline CDR1 reads SGHNT; CDR2 reads YYREEE (reference sequence). This CDR3 has 15 amino acids. CDR3 sequence: CASSLGQGVSNGYTF. DNA for the CDR3: TGTGCCAGCAGCTTGGGTCAGGGGGTTTCCAATGGCTACACCTTC.

V and J are TRBV13 and TRBJ2-2; the match to TRBD1 covers 7 bases. Germline loops: CDR1 PRHDT, CDR2 FYEKMQ (reference sequence). With V trimmed by 6 bases and J by 2 bases, 12 bases remained unmatched. This CDR3 has 17 amino acids. The CDR3 DNA follows: TGTGCCAGCAGACCCCCTCCCGGGACAGCCAACACCGGGGAGCTGTTTTTT. It specifies CASRPPPGTANTGELFF.

The chain has TRBV12-3 or TRBV12-4 and TRBJ1-2; D is possibly TRBD1 (6 bases). V lost 5 bases to trimming and J lost 2 bases, with 9 bases between them. The length of the CDR3 is 13 residues. The CDR3 coding sequence is TGTGCCAGCAGTCGACAGGCCAACTATGGCTACACCTTC. It specifies CASSRQANYGYTF.

The CDR3 reads CASSDGLATDTQYF. For the CDR3, the DNA is TGTGCCAGCAGTGACGGACTAGCCACAGATACGCAGTATTTT. The rearrangement uses TRBV6-4 and TRBJ2-3; TRBD2 aligns across 8 bases. J lost 2 bases, V lost 2 bases, and 0 bases had no gene match. CDR1 and CDR2 from the germline V gene are MRHNA and SNTAGT. The length of the CDR3 is 14 residues.